The subject of this entry is one TCR beta chain. Negative isolation yielded CD4+ and CD8+ T cells, and FACS enriched TEMRA cells. The record originates from a study of CD8 T cells in Susac syndrome. Germline lookup yields CDR1 LGHDT and CDR2 YNNKEL (reference sequence). V gave up 0 bases and J gave up 3 bases, with 14 bases separating them. The CDR3 runs 16 residues. RNA totalling roughly 0.45 to 1 ug underwent reverse transcription with random hexamers. Multiplex immunoSEQ PCR targeted 54 Vbeta and 13 Jbeta TCR beta segments. TCRdb ran MiXCR on the immunoSEQ multiplex PCR reads and lists one entry per CDR3 protein. The sample has about 290,000 distinct CDR3 sequences, around nine tenths seen once; the top ten hold about 0.17%.

V is TRBV3-1 and J is TRBJ1-1, with unresolved D. The material sequenced was CD8+ T cells from PBMCs. The sequence came from a human donor with multiple sclerosis. The CDR3 sequence: CASSQDLIGWYTEAFF. Written as DNA, the CDR3 is TGTGCCAGCAGCCAAGATCTCATCGGTTGGTACACTGAAGCTTTCTTT.